Following are 5 T cell receptor beta chains from one sample sequenced in a study of blood T cell repertoires in COVID-19. The protocol was immunoSEQ multiplex PCR, while the TCRdb copy is restricted to in-frame clones and leaves out a portion. The data hold fewer than 300,000 clones, with about 89% observed a single time. Sequenced material: peripheral blood. These TCRs come from a woman aged 25 to 39 with COVID-19, enrolled during active disease.

V gene TRBV4-1 combines with J gene TRBJ1-1; 7 bases map to TRBD1. CDR3 length: 16 residues. Losses at the gene ends were 3 bases for V and 4 bases for J; bases not matched to a gene: 11. Germline V CDR1 and CDR2: MGHRA, YSYEKL. CDR3 DNA: TGCGCCAGCAGCCAGGGAAGTACAGGGGTGTCCACTGAAGCTTTCTTT. Its translation: CASSQGSTGVSTEAFF.

The V gene is TRBV5-1, the J gene TRBJ2-1; 10 nucleotides align to TRBD2. The germline gives CDR1 SGHRS, CDR2 YFSETQ. Losses at the gene ends were 4 bases for V and 1 base for J; bases not matched to a gene: 2. This CDR3 comprises 15 residues. CDR3 residues: CASSGTSDSYNEQFF. In DNA form, the CDR3 reads TGCGCCAGCAGCGGGACTAGCGATTCCTACAATGAGCAGTTCTTC.

The chain employs TRBV19 and TRBJ2-1; 14 nucleotides agree with TRBD2. Germline trimming cut 5 bases from V and 8 bases from J; bases unmatched to any gene: 8. CDR1 and CDR2 from the germline V gene are LNHDA and SQIVND (reference sequence). The length of the CDR3 is 16 residues. CDR3 residues: CASSASGLAGEDEQFF. For the CDR3, the DNA is TGTGCCAGTAGTGCTTCGGGACTAGCGGGAGAAGATGAGCAGTTCTTC. The full variable domain, in which reference TRBV19 and TRBJ2-1 provide the parts outside the CDR3, is DGGITQSPKYLFRKEGQNVTLSCEQNLNHDAMYWYRQDPGQGLRLIYYSQIVNDFQKGDIAEGYSVSREKKESFPLTVTSAQKNPTAFYLCASSASGLAGEDEQFFGPGTRLTVL.

The chain carries TRBV11-2 and TRBJ1-2; 7 bases match TRBD1. The CDR3 extends over 14 amino acids. Trimming took 1 base from V and 4 from J; bases not matched to a gene: 3. CDR1 SGHAT and CDR2 FQNNGV come from the germline V gene. The CDR3 is CASSLAGGIYGYTF. CDR3 bases: TGTGCCAGCAGCTTAGCAGGGGGGATCTATGGCTACACCTTC.

The chain carries TRBV27 and TRBJ2-2, with 8 bases that match TRBD2. V shed 0 bases, J shed 1 base, and the junction held 1 base outside the gene matches. The CDR3 is 16 residues long. Germline V gives CDR1 MNHEY, CDR2 SMNVEV (reference sequence). The CDR3 protein is CASSLSSGRNTGELFF. As DNA, the CDR3 is TGTGCCAGCAGTTTATCCAGCGGGAGGAACACCGGGGAGCTGTTTTTT.